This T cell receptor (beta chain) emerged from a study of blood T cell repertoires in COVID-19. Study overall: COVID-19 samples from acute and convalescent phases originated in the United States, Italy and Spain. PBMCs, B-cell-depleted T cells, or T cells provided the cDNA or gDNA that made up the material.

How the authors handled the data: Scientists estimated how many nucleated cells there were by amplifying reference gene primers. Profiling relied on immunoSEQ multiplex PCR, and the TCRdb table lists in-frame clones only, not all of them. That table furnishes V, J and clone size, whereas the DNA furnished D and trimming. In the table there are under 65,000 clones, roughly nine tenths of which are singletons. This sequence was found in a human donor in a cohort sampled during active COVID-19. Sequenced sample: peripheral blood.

CDR3 coding DNA: TGTGCCAGCAGTTATAGCGGGGAGCTGTTTTTT. It specifies CASSYSGELFF. This chain uses TRBV27 with TRBJ2-2; D uncertain. The CDR3 runs to 11 residues. CDR1 and CDR2 (germline): MNHEY, SMNVEV (reference sequence). V lost 4 bases to trimming and J lost 7 bases, with 4 bases between them.